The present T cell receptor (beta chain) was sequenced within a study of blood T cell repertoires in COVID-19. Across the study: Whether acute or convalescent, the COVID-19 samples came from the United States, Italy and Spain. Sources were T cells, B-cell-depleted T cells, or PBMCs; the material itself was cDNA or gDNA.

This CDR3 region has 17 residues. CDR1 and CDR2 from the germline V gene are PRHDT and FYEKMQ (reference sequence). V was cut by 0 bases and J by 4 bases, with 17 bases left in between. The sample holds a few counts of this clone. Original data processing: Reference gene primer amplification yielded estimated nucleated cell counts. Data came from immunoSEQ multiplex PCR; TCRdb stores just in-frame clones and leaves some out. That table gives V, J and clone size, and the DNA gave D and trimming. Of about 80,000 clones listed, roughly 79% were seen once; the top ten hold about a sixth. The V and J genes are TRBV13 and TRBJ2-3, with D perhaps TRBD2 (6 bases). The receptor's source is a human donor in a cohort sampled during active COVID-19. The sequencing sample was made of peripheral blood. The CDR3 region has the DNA TGTGCCAGCAGCTTAGGTGGCGGGAAGGTAGGGGCAGATACGCAGTATTTT. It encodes CASSLGGGKVGADTQYF.